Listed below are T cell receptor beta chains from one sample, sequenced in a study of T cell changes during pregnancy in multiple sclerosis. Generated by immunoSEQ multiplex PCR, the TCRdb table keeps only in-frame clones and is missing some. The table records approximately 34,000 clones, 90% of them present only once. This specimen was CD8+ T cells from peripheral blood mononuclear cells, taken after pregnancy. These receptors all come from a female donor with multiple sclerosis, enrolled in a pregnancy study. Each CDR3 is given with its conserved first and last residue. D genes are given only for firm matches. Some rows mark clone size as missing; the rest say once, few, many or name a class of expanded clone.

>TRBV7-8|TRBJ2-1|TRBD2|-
TGTGCCAGCAGCCCGGGGGGGGATGAGCAGTTCTTC
CASSPGGDEQFF
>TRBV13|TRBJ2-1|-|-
TGTGCCAGCAGCTCCGGTCGGGTCTCCTCCTACAATGAGCAGTTCTTC
CASSSGRVSSYNEQFF
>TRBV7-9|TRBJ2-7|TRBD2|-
TGTGCCAGCAGCTCGGACGGGGGGATCTCCTACGAGCAGTACTTC
CASSSDGGISYEQYF
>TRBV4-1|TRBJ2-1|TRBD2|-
TGCGCCAGCAGCCCCAGGGACTACGGCAATGAGCAGTTCTTC
CASSPRDYGNEQFF
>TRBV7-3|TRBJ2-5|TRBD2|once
TGTGCCAGCAGCTCCGGCGGGGGGGTCCAAGAGACCCAGTACTTC
CASSSGGGVQETQYF
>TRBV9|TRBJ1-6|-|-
TGTGCCAGCAGCGTAGAGACGGGGAATAATTCACCCCTCCACTTT
CASSVETGNNSPLHF
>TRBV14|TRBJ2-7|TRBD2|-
TGTGCCAGCAGCCCTCACGCGGGGGGGCCCTACGAGCAGTACTTC
CASSPHAGGPYEQYF
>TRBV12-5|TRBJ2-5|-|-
TGTGCTAGTGGTTTGAGCCCACTCGTGGGCGTAGAGACCCAGTACTTC
CASGLSPLVGVETQYF
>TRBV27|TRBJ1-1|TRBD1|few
TGTGCCAGCAGTTTACTTGGACAGGGCGGAACTGAAGCTTTCTTT
CASSLLGQGGTEAFF
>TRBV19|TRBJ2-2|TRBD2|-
TGTGCCAGTAGTATTCCCCCGACCACCTCGACTAGCGGGGGGTACACCGGGGAGCTGTTTTTT
CASSIPPTTSTSGGYTGELFF
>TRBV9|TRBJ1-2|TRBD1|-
TGTGCCAGCAGGGGGGGACAGGACTTTGACTATGGCTACACCTTC
CASRGGQDFDYGYTF
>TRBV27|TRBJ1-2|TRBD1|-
TGTGCCAGCAGTTTCTGGAGGACAGGGGAGGTTGGCTACACCTTC
CASSFWRTGEVGYTF
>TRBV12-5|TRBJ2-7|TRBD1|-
TGTGCTAGTGGTTTGGCCCTTTATCGGACAGGGAGCTTCGTCCACGAGCAGTACTTC
CASGLALYRTGSFVHEQYF
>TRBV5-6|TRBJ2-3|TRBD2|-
TGTGCCAGCAGCCTCCTAGCGGGGGGTGCCACAGATACGCAGTATTTT
CASSLLAGGATDTQYF
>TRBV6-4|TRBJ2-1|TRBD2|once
TGTGCCAGCAGTGAGGGCGGCGGGGGGGCGGATGAGCAGTTCTTC
CASSEGGGGADEQFF
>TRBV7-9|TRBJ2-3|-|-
TGTGCCAGCAGCATCAGGGGTAGCACAGATACGCAGTATTTT
CASSIRGSTDTQYF
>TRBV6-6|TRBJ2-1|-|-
TGTGCCAGCGACCGCGGGACAGTAAGGAATGAGCAGTTCTTC
CASDRGTVRNEQFF
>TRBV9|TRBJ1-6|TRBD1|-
TGTGCCAGCAGCGCCCAATGGGACAGGAATTCACCCCTCCACTTT
CASSAQWDRNSPLHF
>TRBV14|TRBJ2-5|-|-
TGTGCCAGCAGCCAGGCGGAGGAGACCCAGTACTTC
CASSQAEETQYF
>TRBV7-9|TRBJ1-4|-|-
TGTGCCCTCGGGAAGGATAATGAAAAACTGTTTTTT
CALGKDNEKLFF
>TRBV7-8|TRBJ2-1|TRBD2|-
TGTGCCAGCAGCCTGTTAGCGGGGGGGCCTCTTCATGAGCAGTTCTTC
CASSLLAGGPLHEQFF
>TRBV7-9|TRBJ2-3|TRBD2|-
TGTGCCAGCAGCCGCGGGGGAAATACGCAGTATTTT
CASSRGGNTQYF
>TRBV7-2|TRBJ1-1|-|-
TGTGCCAGCAGCTTATTCGGGGCACCAGGGACCCTAGCGCACGGAGCTTTCTTT
CASSLFGAPGTLAHGAFF
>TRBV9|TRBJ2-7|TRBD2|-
TGTGCCAGCAGCCCGACTAGCGGGGGGGGGTACGAGCAGTACTTC
CASSPTSGGGYEQYF
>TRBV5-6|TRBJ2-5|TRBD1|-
TGTGCCAGCAGCTGGGACAGTTGGGAGACCCAGTACTTC
CASSWDSWETQYF
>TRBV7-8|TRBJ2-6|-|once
TGTGCCAGCCCCGCCGGGTATCAAGGGGCCAACGTCCTGACTTTC
CASPAGYQGANVLTF
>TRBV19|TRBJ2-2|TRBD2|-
TGTGCCAGTAGTTCCCTCGAGGCGGGGGGGCAAAGCGGGGAGCTGTTTTTT
CASSSLEAGGQSGELFF
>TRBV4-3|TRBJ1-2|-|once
TGCGCCAGCAGTCAATGGAGTACCCAGGGCTACACCTTC
CASSQWSTQGYTF
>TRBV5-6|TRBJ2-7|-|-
TGTGCCAGCAGCGGTCACACGTACGAGCAGTACTTC
CASSGHTYEQYF
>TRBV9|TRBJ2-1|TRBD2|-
TGTGCCAGCAGCCTTAGCGGGACTGCGCCCAATGAGCAGTTCTTC
CASSLSGTAPNEQFF
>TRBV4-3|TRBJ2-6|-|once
TGCGCCAGCAGCCAAGGGGAGGGGGGGATTTCTGGGGCCAACGTCCTGACTTTC
CASSQGEGGISGANVLTF
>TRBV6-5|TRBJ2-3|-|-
TGTGCCAGCAGTTACTCGAATGGGGGCCGAGATACGCAGTATTTT
CASSYSNGGRDTQYF
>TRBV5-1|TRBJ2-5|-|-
TGCGCCAGCAGCTTAAACTACGACCAAGAGACCCAGTACTTC
CASSLNYDQETQYF
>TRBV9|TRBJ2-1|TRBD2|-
TGTGCCAGCAGCGGCGGGACGGGACTAGCGGGGGGGCTCGGGTACAATGAGCAGTTCTTC
CASSGGTGLAGGLGYNEQFF
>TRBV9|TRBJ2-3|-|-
TGTGCCAGCGCGGGTGGCACGCAGTATTTT
CASAGGTQYF
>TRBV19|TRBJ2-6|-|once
TGTGCCAGTAGTATAGGGGCTACTGGGGCCAACGTCCTGACTTTC
CASSIGATGANVLTF
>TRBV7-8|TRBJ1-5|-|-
TGTGCCAGCAGCTTACGAACCGCCGGGGTGAGGCCCCAGCATTTT
CASSLRTAGVRPQHF
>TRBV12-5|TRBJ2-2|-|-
TGTGCTAGTGGTTTGACAAACACCGGGGAGCTGTTTTTT
CASGLTNTGELFF
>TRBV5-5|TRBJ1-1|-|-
TGTGCCAGCAGTCTGGGAGGGAACACTGAAGCTTTCTTT
CASSLGGNTEAFF
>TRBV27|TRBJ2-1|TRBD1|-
TGTGCCAGCAGTTCTTTTTGGGGACCGGGACAGGGTATCTACAATGAGCAGTTCTTC
CASSSFWGPGQGIYNEQFF
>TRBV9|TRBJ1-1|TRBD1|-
TGTGCCAGCAGCGTAGCCTCTGAGATCGGACAGGGCAGCACTGAAGCTTTCTTT
CASSVASEIGQGSTEAFF
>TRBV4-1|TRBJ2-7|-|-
TGCGCCAGCAGCCAAGTGGACTTTTACGAGCAGTACTTC
CASSQVDFYEQYF
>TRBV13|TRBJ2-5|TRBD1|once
TGTGCCAGCAGCTTAGTGGCAGGGGGCTGGGAGACCCAGTACTTC
CASSLVAGGWETQYF
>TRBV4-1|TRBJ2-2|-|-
TGCGCCAGCAGCGGCGGGGCCGGGGAGCTGTTTTTT
CASSGGAGELFF
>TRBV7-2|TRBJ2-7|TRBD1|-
TGTGCCAGCAGCTTAGGGACGACAGGGCCAATTCTACGGGAGCAGTACTTC
CASSLGTTGPILREQYF
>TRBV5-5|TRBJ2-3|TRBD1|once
TGTGCCAGCAGCTCCACAGGGGTGGCTCTAAGCACAGATACGCAGTATTTT
CASSSTGVALSTDTQYF
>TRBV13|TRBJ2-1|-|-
TGTGCCAGCAGCGGCCTTGACTTATACAATGAGCAGTTCTTC
CASSGLDLYNEQFF
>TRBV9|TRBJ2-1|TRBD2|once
TGTGCCAGCAGTGAACAAGCGGGGGGGCCTGACAATGAGCAGTTCTTC
CASSEQAGGPDNEQFF
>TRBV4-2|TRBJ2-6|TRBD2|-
TGTGCCAGCAGCCAGAGCGGGGGCTCTGGGGCCAACGTCCTGACTTTC
CASSQSGGSGANVLTF
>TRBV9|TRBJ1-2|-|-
TGTGCCAGCAGCGTCAACAGGTCCACTCACACCTTC
CASSVNRSTHTF
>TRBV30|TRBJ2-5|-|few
TGTGCCTGGAGTGTACTGGGCTTACAAGAGACCCAGTACTTC
CAWSVLGLQETQYF
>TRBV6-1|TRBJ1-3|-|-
TGTGCCAGCAGTGAAGGACAGAGCTCTGGAAACACCATATATTTT
CASSEGQSSGNTIYF
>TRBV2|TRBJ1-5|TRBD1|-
TGTGCCAGCAAGAACCGGGACAGCCTATCTTATAGCAATCAGCCCCAGCATTTT
CASKNRDSLSYSNQPQHF
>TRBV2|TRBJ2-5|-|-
TGTGCCAGCAGTAGCGCGGACAGAATAATCCGAAAGACCCAGTACTTC
CASSSADRIIRKTQYF
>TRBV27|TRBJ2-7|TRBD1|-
TGTGCCAGCAGTTCATTGGGGACAGGGGGCACCCCCTACGAGCAGTACTTC
CASSSLGTGGTPYEQYF
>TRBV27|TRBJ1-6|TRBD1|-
TGTGCCAGCACTAAAGGGGGCTTAGCTAATTCACCCCTCCACTTT
CASTKGGLANSPLHF
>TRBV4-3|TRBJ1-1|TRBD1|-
TGCGCCAGCAGCCGAGACAGGGTGAACACTGAAGCTTTCTTT
CASSRDRVNTEAFF
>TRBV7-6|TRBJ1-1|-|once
TGTGCCAGCAGCTTTCCCGGGACAGAAGCTTTCTTT
CASSFPGTEAFF
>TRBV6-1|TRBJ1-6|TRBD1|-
TGTGCCAGCAGTGAAATGCAGGGTTCAGGGGGCTCACCCCTCCACTTT
CASSEMQGSGGSPLHF